Each of the 17 T cell receptor beta chains below was sequenced from the same sample in a study of T cells after posttransplantation cyclophosphamide (dated by TCRdb to the mid-2010s). Receptors were amplified or captured by the immunoSEQ multiplex PCR assay. Drawn from immuneACCESS, this table holds only the in-frame rearrangements with V and J called that TCRdb kept. Clones are partly lost; checked studies trace under half to an unresolved V gene and leave the rest unexplained. This sample has 50,000 to 65,000 clones in its table, and 85% to 90% of those were observed once. Roughly 2.8% of the sample rests with the top ten. Input material: PBMCs. The receptors come from a man aged 30-40 years with a blood cancer, CMV-positive, and with a related stem cell donor.

V usage is TRBV2 and J usage is TRBJ2-1; 9 nucleotides align to TRBD2. The V and J ends lost 9 bases and 1 base, in that order; junction bases with no gene match: 10. This CDR3 spans 16 amino acids. CDR1 is SNHLY, CDR2 FYNNEI, per germline. The CDR3 DNA reads as TGTGCCAGGGATAGTAGCGGGAGTCGTTCCTACAATGAGCAGTTCTTC. Translating it yields CARDSSGSRSYNEQFF.

As to this clone: Other DNA sequences in the same sample also yield this CDR3. This chain uses TRBV6-5 with TRBJ2-7, with D possibly TRBD2 on 5 matching bases. Trimming shortened V by 8 bases and J by 2 bases, and 16 bases separated the two germline ends. The CDR3 length is 14 residues. From germline, CDR1 is MNHEY and CDR2 SVGAGI. CDR3: CASADGLAAYEQYF. The CDR3 coding sequence is TGTGCCAGCGCCGATGGACTGGCGGCCTACGAGCAGTACTTC.

The chain combines TRBV6-5 with TRBJ2-7; D is unresolved. The germline V gene encodes CDR1 MNHEY and CDR2 SVGAGI. The V end lost 5 bases, the J end lost 0 bases, and 14 bases lay between the germline ends. CDR3 size: 15 residues. The CDR3 protein is CASSTHHASSYEQYF. In DNA form, the CDR3 reads TGTGCCAGCAGTACGCACCACGCGTCCTCCTACGAGCAGTACTTC.

J is TRBJ1-1 and V is TRBV11-2; D may be TRBD1 (6 bases). From germline, CDR1 is SGHAT and CDR2 FQNNGV. The CDR3 contains 15 residues. V was trimmed by 1 base and J by 0 bases, leaving 9 bases between them. The CDR3 here is CASSLVGGLNTEAFF. The CDR3 DNA sequence: TGTGCCAGCAGCTTAGTTGGGGGCCTGAACACTGAAGCTTTCTTT.

The gene calls are TRBV4-3 and TRBJ2-5; D is unresolved. The length of the CDR3 is 15 residues. V lost 3 bases and J lost 5, with 16 bases in between. CDR1 LGHNA and CDR2 YSLEER come from the germline V gene. The CDR3 DNA reads TGCGCCAGCAGCCAGACCCTTCTAGTTTATGAGACCCAGTACTTC. Amino acids: CASSQTLLVYETQYF.

This clone has a single count. This chain connects TRBV11-1 to TRBJ2-6; the D is unclear. The germline V and J ends were trimmed by 0 bases and 4 bases, with 19 bases remaining between them. This CDR3 spans 19 amino acids. Germline CDR1 and CDR2: SGHAT and FQDESV (reference sequence). CDR3 region: CASSLAYTFRQPGANVLTF. The CDR3 coding sequence is TGTGCCAGCAGCTTAGCGTATACATTCAGGCAGCCCGGGGCCAACGTCCTGACTTTC.

This chain joins TRBV4-2 and TRBJ2-7, with TRBD2 matching 11 bases. CDR3 size: 15 residues. J was trimmed by 6 bases and V by 1 base; bases with no gene match: 5. Looked up from germline, CDR1 is LGHNA and CDR2 is YNFKEQ. CDR3 sequence: CASSQGLAGPIEQYF. CDR3 in DNA: TGTGCCAGCAGCCAAGGACTAGCGGGGCCCATCGAGCAGTACTTC.

The gene calls are TRBV9 and TRBJ2-7; the match to TRBD2 covers 9 bases. Looked up from germline, CDR1 is SGDLS and CDR2 is YYNGEE. The V and J ends lost 2 bases and 7 bases, in that order; junction bases with no gene match: 7. The CDR3 has 14 amino acids. The CDR3 sequence is CASSVDSGSVEQYF. As DNA, the CDR3 is TGTGCCAGCAGCGTGGATAGCGGGAGTGTAGAGCAGTACTTC.

The V call is TRBV5-4, the J call TRBJ2-1; D may be TRBD2 (5 bases). V was cut by 5 bases and J by 6 bases, with 15 bases left in between. In germline, CDR1 is SGHNT, CDR2 YYREEE (reference sequence). CDR3 size: 14 residues. The CDR3 DNA reads TGTGCCAGCAGTTCGACTAAGGAAGGCAATGAGCAGTTCTTC. Its translation: CASSSTKEGNEQFF. Based on the CDR3 plus reference TRBV5-4 and TRBJ2-1, the full variable domain is ETGVTQSPTHLIKTRGQQVTLRCSSQSGHNTVSWYQQALGQGPQFIFQYYREEENGRGNFPPRFSGLQFPNYSSELNVNALELDDSALYLCASSSTKEGNEQFFGPGTRLTVL.

The genes are TRBV29-1 and TRBJ1-1; maybe TRBD1 (5 bases). The V and J ends lost 2 bases and 8 bases respectively, with 15 bases between them. Looked up from germline, CDR1 is SQVTM and CDR2 is ANQGSEA. The CDR3 runs to 13 residues. CDR3 protein: CSVELQGRTEAFF. DNA of the CDR3: TGCAGCGTTGAATTGCAGGGTCGCACCGAAGCTTTCTTT.

This chain uses TRBV18 with TRBJ2-2, with D tentatively TRBD1 (6 bases). Germline V gene lookup returns CDR1 KGHSH and CDR2 LQKENI. Between the trimmed V and J ends, which lost 3 bases and 2 bases, there was a span of 7 bases. The CDR3 totals 14 residues. CDR3 amino acids: CASSPDRNTGELFF. The DNA of the CDR3 is TGTGCCAGCTCACCGGACAGAAACACCGGGGAGCTGTTTTTT.

The chain carries TRBV28 and TRBJ2-7; 11 bases are shared with TRBD1. Germline CDR1 and CDR2: MDHEN and SYDVKM. The CDR3 has 15 amino acids. With 3 bases clipped from V and 5 bases from J, the junction kept 6 bases outside the gene matches. The CDR3 reads CASSFVDRGPDEQYF. The DNA of the CDR3 is TGTGCCAGCAGTTTTGTGGACAGGGGGCCCGACGAGCAGTACTTC.

In nucleotides, the CDR3 is TGTGCCAGCCAACGGGACAGGGGACGAGAGACCCAGTACTTC. It is translated as CASQRDRGRETQYF. The chain combines TRBV11-3 with TRBJ2-5; 10 bases match TRBD1. This CDR3 comprises 14 residues. The ends lost 8 bases at V and 4 bases at J; junction bases unmatched: 7. Germline V lookup: CDR1 SGHNT, CDR2 YENEEA.

This clone appeared a few times. The V gene is TRBV6-5, the J gene TRBJ1-1; no clear D. The CDR3 has 15 residues. The V gene's germline CDR1 is MNHEY and CDR2 SVGAGI. Trimming pared 2 bases from V and 2 bases from J, leaving 12 bases between. DNA for the CDR3: TGTGCCAGCAGTTACGGAGCGCAAGTTAACACTGAAGCTTTCTTT. Its translation is CASSYGAQVNTEAFF.

This chain links TRBV7-9 with TRBJ2-3; maybe TRBD2 (5 bases). Germline V gives CDR1 SEHNR, CDR2 FQNEAQ (reference sequence). The CDR3 is 15 residues long. V dropped 5 bases and J dropped 0 bases, with 12 bases sitting between them. This chain's CDR3 is CASSPDYTSTDTQYF. In DNA form, the CDR3 reads TGTGCCAGCAGCCCTGACTATACTAGCACAGATACGCAGTATTTT.

The CDR3 is CASSEESPLAGRRNEQFF. DNA of the CDR3: TGCGCCAGCAGCGAGGAGAGCCCTCTAGCGGGTCGGAGGAATGAGCAGTTCTTC. This chain links TRBV5-1 with TRBJ2-1; the match to TRBD2 covers 8 bases. V lost 4 bases to trimming and J lost 7 bases; unmatched junction nucleotides: 19. This CDR3 is built from 18 residues. Germline loops: CDR1 SGHRS, CDR2 YFSETQ.

In this sample, this clone turned up a few times. The CDR3 reads CASSQVTYGTEAFF. The CDR3 DNA sequence: TGTGCCTCCTCCCAGGTCACTTACGGCACTGAAGCTTTCTTT. This sequence joins TRBV10-3 and TRBJ1-1; no reliable D call. The CDR3 spans 14 residues. Deletions cut 11 bases from V and 4 bases from J, with 20 bases between. The germline V gene has CDR1 ENHRY and CDR2 SYGVKD.